Each of the 31 T cell receptor beta chains below was sequenced from the same sample in a study of T cells in Graves' hyperthyroidism and ophthalmopathy. It was RNA transcripts that yielded the amplified TCR beta CDR3 regions. TCR CDR3 underwent first-round RT-PCR with the HTBI primer set. TCRdb used MiXCR to reprocess the multiplex PCR reads, holding one entry per CDR3 protein. The data show hundreds of thousands of distinct CDR3 sequences, 16% seen once. The sequenced sample consisted of blood. The receptors derive from a woman aged 18-30 years with Graves' hyperthyroidism.

This clonotype appeared a few times. A much larger clone is a single base away; this may be a read error. V is TRBV6-2 or TRBV6-3 and J is TRBJ2-1; TRBD1 is a possible D gene (6 bases). This CDR3 is 15 amino acids long. Germline V gene data show CDR1 as MNHEY and CDR2 as SVGEGT. The CDR3 region has the DNA TGTGCCAGCAGTAACTCGCCCCCAGGGGCCAATGAGCAGTTCTTC. Translated, it gives CASSNSPPGANEQFF.

This clonotype came up many times. The V and J genes are TRBV6-2 or TRBV6-3 and TRBJ2-2; D might be TRBD1 (5 bases). Germline V gene sequence: CDR1 MNHEY, CDR2 SVGEGT. The CDR3 loop spans 14 amino acids. Trimming removed 6 bases at V and 4 bases at J, with 12 bases between. DNA of the CDR3: TGTGCCAGCAGCCAGGACACCCTCACCGGGGAGCTGTTTTTT. This codes for CASSQDTLTGELFF.

The chain recombines TRBV5-4 with TRBJ2-7; 9 bases map to TRBD2. The CDR3 totals 14 residues. The germline gives CDR1 SGHNT, CDR2 YYREEE (reference sequence). CDR3 in DNA: TGTGTCTTTTCGGGTGGCGGGGGGGGATACGAGCAGTACTTC. Translating gives CVFSGGGGGYEQYF.

This clonotype was seen a few times. This could be a read error, since a much larger clone is one nucleotide away. The chain combines TRBV27 with TRBJ2-5, with D perhaps TRBD1 (6 bases). The CDR3 spans 15 residues. The germline gives CDR1 MNHEY, CDR2 SMNVEV (reference sequence). CDR3 amino acids: CVSKRTATTTETQYF. For the CDR3, the DNA is TGTGTCAGCAAGCGGACAGCCACAACGACGGAGACCCAGTACTTC.

This clonotype was recorded only once. Just one base apart from a much larger clone, this may be a read error. The chain employs TRBV18 and TRBJ1-4, with D maybe TRBD1 (5 bases). The V gene's germline CDR1 is KGHSH and CDR2 LQKENI. This CDR3 contains 14 residues. The CDR3 loop is CASSPGTANENLFF. As DNA, the CDR3 is TGTGCCAGCTCCCCCGGGACGGCTAATGAAAACCTGTTTTTT.

V gene TRBV6-1 combines with J gene TRBJ2-2, with a possible D match to TRBD1 (6 bases). The CDR3 contains 13 residues. Trimming removed 5 bases at V and 7 bases at J, with 11 bases between. Germline-derived CDR1 and CDR2 are MNHNS and SASEGT. CDR3 sequence: CASSKSGVGELFF. DNA for the CDR3: TGTGCCAGCAGTAAATCAGGGGTCGGGGAGCTGTTTTTT.

At least ten counts were recorded for this clonotype. This rearrangement joins TRBV27 to TRBJ2-3, with TRBD1 identical over 9 bases. This CDR3 contains 17 residues. Germline CDR1 and CDR2: MNHEY and SMNVEV (reference sequence). With V trimmed by 6 bases and J by 4 bases, 14 bases remained unmatched. CDR3 in amino acids: CASRQFSGTGWSDTQYF. CDR3 nucleotides: TGTGCCAGCAGGCAATTTTCCGGGACAGGGTGGTCAGATACGCAGTATTTT.

The table lists this clonotype with a few counts. The CDR3 is CASSSFDSGDWTGELFF. The CDR3 DNA sequence: TGTGCCAGCAGCTCCTTCGATAGCGGGGATTGGACCGGGGAGCTGTTTTTT. The chain couples TRBV7-9 to TRBJ2-2; 8 bases are a match to TRBD2. The CDR3 length is 17 residues. V dropped 4 bases and J dropped 5; count of bases not matched to a gene: 12. Germline loops: CDR1 SEHNR, CDR2 FQNEAQ (reference sequence).

This clonotype was seen repeatedly, ten times or more. The chain has TRBV29-1 and TRBJ2-3; 7 nucleotides line up with TRBD1. With 7 bases clipped from V and 2 bases from J, the junction kept 6 bases outside the gene matches. This CDR3 has 13 amino acids. Germline V gene sequence: CDR1 SQVTM, CDR2 ANQGSEA. The CDR3 protein is CSAGDSLTDTQYF. The CDR3 DNA reads TGCAGCGCAGGGGACAGCCTCACAGATACGCAGTATTTT.

This clonotype has more than one count but fewer than ten. The V and J genes are TRBV12-3 or TRBV12-4 and TRBJ2-3; perhaps D is TRBD1 or TRBD2 (5 bases each). Trimming pared 6 bases from V and 0 bases from J, leaving 13 bases between. The CDR3 loop spans 15 amino acids. The CDR3 is CASRPGTKSTDTQYF. The CDR3 region has the DNA TGTGCCAGCAGGCCGGGGACCAAGAGCACAGATACGCAGTATTTT.

This clonotype was seen a few times. The CDR3 bases are TGTGCCAGCAGCATCCTGACAGGACGGAACACTGAAGCTTTCTTT. Translation gives CASSILTGRNTEAFF. V gene TRBV7-2 combines with J gene TRBJ1-1, with D possibly TRBD1 on 6 matching bases. Germline values: CDR1 SGHTA, CDR2 FQGNSA. The CDR3 length is 15 residues. V lost 5 bases, J lost 1 base, and 14 bases lay in between.

This clonotype has just a few counts. This chain uses TRBV10-1 with TRBJ2-6; D is unresolved. The V and J ends lost 2 bases and 2 bases respectively, with 1 base between them. The germline V gene encodes CDR1 WNHNN and CDR2 SYGVQD (reference sequence). This CDR3 is built from 13 residues. The CDR3 nucleotides read TGCGCCAGCAGTGAGGCTGGGGCCAACGTCCTGACTTTC. It encodes CASSEAGANVLTF.

This chain connects TRBV9 to TRBJ2-5; D call uncertain. The V gene lost 0 bases and the J gene lost 3 bases, with 9 bases spanning the gap. CDR1 is SGDLS, CDR2 YYNGEE, per germline. This CDR3 spans 14 amino acids. CDR3 loop: CASSVGTFEETQYF. For the CDR3, the DNA is TGTGCCAGCAGCGTAGGGACGTTCGAAGAGACCCAGTACTTC.

Many counts were recorded for this clonotype. The V gene is TRBV10-3, the J gene TRBJ2-1; TRBD2 might be the D (7 bases). Germline V gene data show CDR1 as ENHRY and CDR2 as SYGVKD. This CDR3 region has 14 residues. The V gene lost 6 bases and the J gene lost 2 bases, with 11 bases spanning the gap. Here the CDR3 reads CAISREGAYNEQFF. The CDR3 DNA is TGTGCCATCAGCAGGGAGGGGGCCTACAATGAGCAGTTCTTC.

This clonotype was seen a handful of times. The V and J genes are TRBV4-1 and TRBJ2-1; D gene unclear. Germline CDR1 MGHRA, CDR2 YSYEKL. This CDR3 is 12 amino acids long. Trimming took off 2 bases at V and 3 bases at J, with 2 bases between the two ends. The chain's CDR3 is CASSQSYNEQFF. The CDR3 nucleotides read TGCGCCAGCAGCCAAAGCTACAATGAGCAGTTCTTC.

This clonotype was seen a few times. CDR3 in DNA: TGTGCCAGCTCACGGACGCCGGGGACAAAAGACTACGAGCAGTACTTC. Its protein is CASSRTPGTKDYEQYF. The V and J genes are TRBV18 and TRBJ2-7; D perhaps matches TRBD1 (6 bases). Germline V gene data show CDR1 as KGHSH and CDR2 as LQKENI. V was cut by 4 bases and J by 3 bases, with 19 bases left in between. The CDR3 has 16 amino acids. The full variable domain, rest sourced from reference TRBV18 and TRBJ2-7, is NAGVMQNPRHLVRRRGQEARLRCSPMKGHSHVYWYRQLPEEGLKFMVYLQKENIIDESGMPKERFSAEFPKEGPSILRIQQVVRGDSAAYFCASSRTPGTKDYEQYFGPGTRLTVT.

The table lists this clonotype with many counts. The chain couples TRBV2 to TRBJ2-1; D gene unclear. V was trimmed by 6 bases and J by 1 base, leaving 10 bases between them. Germline V CDR1 and CDR2: SNHLY, FYNNEI. The CDR3 is made up of 14 amino acids. In DNA, the CDR3 is TGTGCCAGCAGAGGCATCGGTTCCTACAATGAGCAGTTCTTC. Translated, it gives CASRGIGSYNEQFF.

This clonotype has more than one count but fewer than ten. CDR3 in amino acids: CATSDQGGGIYNEQFF. The CDR3 nucleotides are TGTGCCACCAGTGATCAGGGAGGGGGCATCTACAATGAGCAGTTCTTC. The chain combines TRBV24-1 with TRBJ2-1; D may match TRBD1 or TRBD2 (7 bases each). The CDR3 has 16 residues. Germline CDR1 KGHDR, CDR2 SFDVKD. V lost 3 bases and J 3 bases, leaving 14 bases between the germline ends.

This clonotype has ten or more counts. The V call is TRBV28, the J call TRBJ2-1; TRBD2 agrees at 8 bases. The CDR3 totals 20 residues. CDR1 is MDHEN and CDR2 is SYDVKM in the germline V gene. Unmatched junction bases numbered 18, after V lost 3 bases and J lost 2 bases. CDR3 residues: CASSFGTASGSGRAYNEQFF. In DNA, the CDR3 is TGTGCCAGCAGTTTTGGGACCGCCTCTGGAAGCGGGAGAGCCTACAATGAGCAGTTCTTC.

This clonotype was seen a handful of times. J is TRBJ1-1 and V is TRBV2, with D maybe TRBD1 (6 bases). Between the trimmed V and J ends, which lost 1 base and 3 bases, there was a span of 12 bases. The length of the CDR3 is 15 residues. Germline CDR1 is SNHLY and CDR2 is FYNNEI. The CDR3 region has the DNA TGTGCCAGCAGTGAAGGAGGGGGAGTTGACACTGAAGCTTTCTTT. Translation gives CASSEGGGVDTEAFF. Looking up the rest from reference TRBV2 and TRBJ1-1 gives the full variable domain: EPEVTQTPSHQVTQMGQEVILRCVPISNHLYFYWYRQILGQKVEFLVSFYNNEISEKSEIFDDQFSVERPDGSNFTLKIRSTKLEDSAMYFCASSEGGGVDTEAFFGQGTRLTVV.

The chain carries TRBV7-2 and TRBJ2-2; D is unresolved. This CDR3 is 15 amino acids long. The V end lost 6 bases, the J end lost 1 base, and 12 bases lay between the germline ends. Germline values: CDR1 SGHTA, CDR2 FQGNSA. CDR3 amino acids: CASRALPRNTGELFF. The CDR3 region has the DNA TGTGCCAGCAGAGCCCTCCCACGGAACACCGGGGAGCTGTTTTTT.

This chain joins TRBV20-1 and TRBJ2-7; 12 bases match TRBD2. Germline V gene data show CDR1 as DFQATT and CDR2 as SNEGSKA (reference sequence). The ends lost 3 bases at V and 2 bases at J; junction bases unmatched: 8. The CDR3 is 16 residues long. CDR3 DNA: TGCAGTGCTAGGACTCCTAGCGGGGGGGACGCCTACGAGCAGTACTTC. Translation gives CSARTPSGGDAYEQYF.

This clonotype was detected a few times. This sequence joins TRBV4-3 and TRBJ1-1; no firm D call. Germline assignment: CDR1 LGHNA and CDR2 YSLEER. The CDR3 is made up of 13 amino acids. V lost 4 bases, J lost 5 bases, and 11 bases lay in between. The CDR3 reads CASSRDQWTEAFF. CDR3 bases: TGCGCCAGCAGCCGAGACCAGTGGACTGAAGCTTTCTTT.

This clonotype was counted between two and nine times. In DNA, the CDR3 is TGTGCCACCATGGATCAGGGCGATAGCAATCAGCCCCAGCATTTT. It translates to CATMDQGDSNQPQHF. This rearrangement joins TRBV24-1 to TRBJ1-5; D is possibly TRBD1 (5 bases). CDR3 length: 15 residues. The germline V gene encodes CDR1 KGHDR and CDR2 SFDVKD. V was clipped by 8 bases and J by 0 bases, with 13 bases between them.

The V call is TRBV2, the J call TRBJ2-1, with 7 bases identical to TRBD2. This CDR3 is 14 amino acids long. The trim removed 6 bases at V and 4 bases at J, leaving 6 bases unmatched. From germline, CDR1 is SNHLY and CDR2 FYNNEI. Here the CDR3 reads CASRWTSTYNEQFF. CDR3 nucleotides: TGTGCCAGCAGATGGACTAGTACTTACAATGAGCAGTTCTTC.

There are a few counts of this clonotype. One junction end disagrees with the germline gene, perhaps due to a read error. The V and J genes are TRBV2 and TRBJ2-7; D perhaps matches TRBD2 (6 bases). Per germline, CDR1 SNHLY and CDR2 FYNNEI. The CDR3 covers 13 residues. The chain's CDR3 is CASSEARRGEEYF. The CDR3 DNA sequence: TGTGCCAGCAGTGAAGCGCGGAGGGGCGAGGAGTACTTC.

The chain is built from TRBV6-1 and TRBJ2-1, with D perhaps given as TRBD1 or TRBD2 (5 bases each). V lost 4 bases, J lost 2 bases, and 12 bases lay in between. The germline V gene encodes CDR1 MNHNS and CDR2 SASEGT. The CDR3 extends over 15 amino acids. As DNA, the CDR3 is TGTGCCAGCAGTGTCGTGGGACGGGCCTACAATGAGCAGTTCTTC. This codes for CASSVVGRAYNEQFF.

This clonotype was seen more than once but under ten times. This rearrangement joins TRBV11-3 to TRBJ1-1; D gene ambiguous. Trimming stripped 5 bases from V and 6 bases from J, with 13 bases between. Per the germline V gene, CDR1 is SGHNT and CDR2 is YENEEA. The CDR3 has 13 residues. The CDR3: CASSVGFDSEAFF. The CDR3 bases are TGTGCCAGCAGCGTCGGTTTTGACTCTGAAGCTTTCTTT.

Ten or more counts support this clonotype. V is TRBV12-3 or TRBV12-4 and J is TRBJ1-5; a possible D gene is TRBD1 (5 bases). The CDR3 is made up of 15 amino acids. V was shortened by 5 bases and J by 6 bases, with 17 bases between the two germline ends. Written as DNA, the CDR3 is TGTGCCAGCAGTCCCCGGGAGGGGACGGGTCAGCCCCAGCATTTT. Its translation is CASSPREGTGQPQHF.

The V gene is TRBV9, the J gene TRBJ2-6, with D possibly TRBD2 on 5 matching bases. V lost 3 bases to trimming and J lost 0 bases, with 10 bases between them. Germline CDR1 and CDR2: SGDLS and YYNGEE. This CDR3 region has 16 residues. CDR3 residues: CASSAYSGSGANVLTF. The CDR3 DNA reads as TGTGCCAGCAGCGCCTACAGCGGCTCTGGGGCCAACGTCCTGACTTTC.

As to this clonotype: A much larger clone is a single base away; this may be a read error. This CDR3 fails to terminate in the conserved phenylalanine or tryptophan, so it likely reflects a read error. The rearrangement joins TRBV4-1 to TRBJ2-7; D is unresolved. In germline, CDR1 is MGHRA, CDR2 YSYEKL. With 1 base removed from V and 3 bases from J, the gap between germline ends came to 10 bases. The CDR3 runs 14 residues. The CDR3 DNA sequence: TGCGCCAGCAGCCAAGTGGGCCGGAACTACGAGCAGTACCTC. Translating it yields CASSQVGRNYEQYL.